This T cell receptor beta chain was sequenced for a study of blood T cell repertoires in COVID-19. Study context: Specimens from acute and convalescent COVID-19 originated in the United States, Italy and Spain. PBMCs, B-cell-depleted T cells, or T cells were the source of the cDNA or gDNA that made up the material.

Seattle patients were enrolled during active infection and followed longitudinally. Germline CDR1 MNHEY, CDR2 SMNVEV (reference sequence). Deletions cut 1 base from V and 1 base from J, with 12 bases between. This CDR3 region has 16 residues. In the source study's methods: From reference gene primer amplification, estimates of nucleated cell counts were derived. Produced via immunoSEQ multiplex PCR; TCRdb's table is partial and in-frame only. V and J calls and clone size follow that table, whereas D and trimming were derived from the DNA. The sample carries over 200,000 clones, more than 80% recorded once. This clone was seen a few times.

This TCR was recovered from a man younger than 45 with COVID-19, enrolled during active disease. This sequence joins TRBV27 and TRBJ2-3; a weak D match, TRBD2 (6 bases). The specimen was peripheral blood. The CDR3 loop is CASSLYVAEGTDTQYF. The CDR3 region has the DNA TGTGCCAGCAGTTTATATGTAGCGGAGGGCACAGATACGCAGTATTTT.